This entry lists 32 T cell receptor beta chains sequenced from one sample in a study of T-cell reconstitution after alpha-beta-depleted transplantation in children. This sample's TCRbeta library carried unique molecular identifier barcodes. MiXCR, applied by TCRdb to the PCR reads, yields one record per CDR3 protein. In the table there are around 580,000 distinct CDR3 sequences, more than 20% of which are singletons. The source was PBMCs, mostly from graft donor cells, collected 360 days after TCRalphabeta/CD19-depleted stem cell transplant. These receptors came from a boy in the first two years of life who had a stem cell transplant for acute myeloid leukemia, so the T cells may come from the graft donor.

This clonotype was counted at least ten times. The V and J genes are TRBV20-1 and TRBJ2-3; 10 positions agree with TRBD2. J lost 4 bases, V lost 7 bases, and 5 bases had no gene match. The CDR3 covers 13 residues. Looked up from germline, CDR1 is DFQATT and CDR2 is SNEGSKA (reference sequence). CDR3 residues: CSVSGGAPDTQYF. The CDR3, as DNA: TGCAGTGTCAGCGGGGGGGCCCCAGATACGCAGTATTTT.

This clonotype turned up a few times. The J gene is TRBJ2-1, the V gene TRBV13; D is undetermined. CDR3 length: 15 amino acids. Germline lookup yields CDR1 PRHDT and CDR2 FYEKMQ (reference sequence). V gave up 5 bases and J gave up 2 bases, with 13 bases separating them. For the CDR3, the DNA is TGTGCCAGCAGCCTACTGGCGGTCCCCTACAATGAGCAGTTCTTC. It is translated as CASSLLAVPYNEQFF.

This clonotype showed up just a few times. V usage is TRBV3-1 and J usage is TRBJ2-1; D not certain. V lost 4 bases to trimming and J lost 9 bases, with 19 bases between them. CDR1 and CDR2 from the germline V gene are LGHDT and YNNKEL (reference sequence). This CDR3 has 15 residues. The CDR3 here is CASSLPRTGRGEQFF. The CDR3 DNA follows: TGTGCCAGCAGCCTTCCTCGAACTGGGCGTGGTGAGCAGTTCTTC.

This chain joins TRBV20-1 and TRBJ2-5; 8 bases line up with TRBD2. CDR3 length: 13 amino acids. The germline V gene has CDR1 DFQATT and CDR2 SNEGSKA (reference sequence). The V segment lost 6 bases and the J segment 4 bases; nucleotides outside the gene matches: 7. Here the CDR3 DNA reads TGCAGTGCGGACGGGGGGGCACGAGAGACCCAGTACTTC. Amino acids: CSADGGARETQYF.

This clonotype showed up many times. CDR3 amino acids: CASSVEAVTSYGYTF. CDR3 in DNA: TGTGCCAGCAGCGTAGAGGCAGTCACGTCTTATGGCTACACCTTC. This chain links TRBV9 with TRBJ1-2; D not resolved. The CDR3 has 15 amino acids. Germline V lookup: CDR1 SGDLS, CDR2 YYNGEE. The V end was cut by 0 bases, the J end by 5 bases, with 14 bases between.

This clonotype was seen many times. This chain connects TRBV7-2 to TRBJ2-3, with 7 bases identical to TRBD1. The CDR3 covers 17 residues. V lost 4 bases to trimming and J lost 5 bases; unmatched junction nucleotides: 15. Per the germline V gene, CDR1 is SGHTA and CDR2 is FQGNSA. CDR3 sequence reads: CASSSGWPGGIEDTQYF. DNA for the CDR3: TGTGCCAGCAGCTCCGGCTGGCCAGGGGGTATAGAAGATACGCAGTATTTT.

V and J are TRBV10-2 and TRBJ2-3; 11 bases match TRBD2. J was trimmed by 6 bases and V by 4 bases; bases with no gene match: 3. This CDR3 is 14 amino acids long. Germline CDR1 is WSHSY and CDR2 is SAAADI. CDR3 nucleotides: TGCGCCAGCAGTGTAGCGGGGGGGTTTGATACGCAGTATTTT. Its protein product is CASSVAGGFDTQYF.

This clonotype was counted many times. This chain connects TRBV20-1 to TRBJ2-5; the D is unclear. With 3 bases removed from V and 5 bases from J, the gap between germline ends came to 16 bases. The CDR3 contains 14 residues. Germline values: CDR1 DFQATT, CDR2 SNEGSKA (reference sequence). The CDR3 is CSASPTGLAETQYF. Here the CDR3 DNA reads TGCAGTGCTAGCCCAACTGGTTTGGCGGAGACCCAGTACTTC.

This chain joins TRBV5-5 and TRBJ2-7; possibly TRBD1 or TRBD2 for D (5 bases each). The CDR3 is made up of 16 amino acids. V was clipped by 2 bases and J by 3 bases, with 18 bases between them. CDR1 SGHKS and CDR2 YYEKEE come from the germline V gene (reference sequence). CDR3 amino acids: CASSFSGDRALYEQYV. CDR3 sequence (DNA): TGTGCCAGCAGCTTCAGTGGGGACCGAGCTCTCTACGAGCAGTACGTC.

There are many counts of this clonotype. V usage is TRBV12-3 or TRBV12-4 and J usage is TRBJ2-2; 7 nucleotides agree with TRBD1. Losses at the gene ends were 5 bases for V and 4 bases for J; bases not matched to a gene: 7. This CDR3 region has 15 residues. CDR3 DNA: TGTGCCAGCAGTCCACGACAGGGACCCACCGGGGAGCTGTTTTTT. Protein product: CASSPRQGPTGELFF.

In the case of this clonotype: A much larger clone differs from this one at a single base, so this may be a read error. V gene TRBV12-3 or TRBV12-4 combines with J gene TRBJ1-5; weak D call: TRBD1 (5 bases). The CDR3 loop spans 13 amino acids. The ends were cut back, 2 bases at V and 7 bases at J, with 9 bases in the middle. The CDR3 here is CASSLFQGQPQHF. The CDR3 bases are TGTGCCAGCAGTTTATTTCAGGGCCAGCCCCAGCATTTT.

This clonotype appeared a few times. The chain couples TRBV11-1 to TRBJ2-1; 9 positions match TRBD1. Germline assignment: CDR1 SGHAT and CDR2 FQDESV (reference sequence). V lost 5 bases and J lost 9; bases outside the gene matches: 20. This CDR3 is 18 amino acids long. CDR3 sequence: CASSHRDRVVFDVGEQFF. CDR3 nucleotide sequence: TGTGCCAGCAGCCACCGGGACAGGGTAGTGTTTGATGTCGGTGAGCAGTTCTTC.

As DNA, the CDR3 is TGCAGTGCTAGAGTTCAGGGGCCACCCCTCCACTTT. Amino acids: CSARVQGPPLHF. The gene calls are TRBV20-1 and TRBJ1-6, with D possibly matching TRBD1 (6 bases). This CDR3 has 12 amino acids. Germline CDR1 and CDR2: DFQATT and SNEGSKA (reference sequence). The V end lost 1 base, the J end lost 11 bases, and 9 bases lay between the germline ends.

The chain is built from TRBV25-1 and TRBJ1-1, with D tentatively TRBD1 (6 bases). Looked up from germline, CDR1 is MGHDK and CDR2 is SYGVNS. The V and J ends lost 1 base and 8 bases respectively, with 14 bases between them. The CDR3 is 14 residues long. DNA for the CDR3: TGTGCCAGCAGTGAATTCCACCGCGGACAGGAAGCTTTCTTT. It yields the protein CASSEFHRGQEAFF.

This clonotype was seen many times. The genes are TRBV10-2 and TRBJ2-7; 10 bases are a match to TRBD2. The CDR3 sequence is 15 residues long. The V and J ends lost 2 bases and 6 bases, in that order; junction bases with no gene match: 7. CDR1 is WSHSY and CDR2 is SAAADI in the germline V gene. CDR3 nucleotides: TGCGCCAGCAGTGAGGTAGCGGGGGGCTTCGGCGAGCAGTACGTC. Amino acids: CASSEVAGGFGEQYV.

The chain is built from TRBV3-1 and TRBJ2-7; perhaps TRBD1 as D (6 bases). Germline loops: CDR1 LGHDT, CDR2 YNNKEL (reference sequence). There are 14 residues in the CDR3. The V and J ends lost 6 bases and 0 bases respectively, with 12 bases between them. CDR3 coding DNA: TGTGCCAGCAGAAATACAGGGTACTCCTACGAGCAGTACTTC. Translation: CASRNTGYSYEQYF.

The V gene is TRBV10-3, the J gene TRBJ2-3, with D perhaps matching TRBD1 (5 bases). The germline V gene encodes CDR1 ENHRY and CDR2 SYGVKD. CDR3 size: 15 residues. V was trimmed by 2 bases and J by 4 bases, leaving 13 bases between them. The CDR3 reads CAISEQGVFPDTQYF. The CDR3 region has the DNA TGTGCCATCAGTGAGCAGGGTGTCTTCCCAGATACGCAGTATTTT.

The chain combines TRBV12-3 or TRBV12-4 with TRBJ2-2; D is possibly TRBD2 (6 bases). V was pared by 4 bases and J by 3 bases, with 15 bases between. There are 16 residues in the CDR3. CDR3 DNA sequence: TGTGCCAGCAGTTCCCTTGGAGGGAAGGACACCGGGGAGCTGTTTTTT. It is translated as CASSSLGGKDTGELFF.

The chain joins TRBV29-1 to TRBJ1-5; tentative D call: TRBD1 (6 bases). The CDR3 contains 14 residues. V dropped 4 bases and J dropped 7 bases, with 17 bases sitting between them. Germline CDR1 and CDR2: SQVTM and ANQGSEA. CDR3 coding DNA: TGCAGCGTTGCCGTGGACAGCGGACGGCAGCCCCAGCATTTT. As protein: CSVAVDSGRQPQHF. The full variable domain, in which reference TRBV29-1 and TRBJ1-5 provide the parts outside the CDR3, is SAVISQKPSRDICQRGTSLTIQCQVDSQVTMMFWYRQQPGQSLTLIATANQGSEATYESGFVIDKFPISRPNLTFSTLTVSNMSPEDSSIYLCSVAVDSGRQPQHFGDGTRLSIL.

This clonotype appeared once. The gene calls are TRBV4-2 and TRBJ2-1; 7 positions match TRBD1. From germline, CDR1 is LGHNA and CDR2 YNFKEQ. Germline trimming cut 10 bases from V and 7 bases from J; bases unmatched to any gene: 34. The CDR3 has 21 residues. The DNA for the CDR3 is TGTGCCATGGGCCCTGGGCTCATGACAGGGTTCCCGAAGAATGAGTATAATGAGCAGTTCTTC. Its translation is CAMGPGLMTGFPKNEYNEQFF.

The chain links TRBV12-3 or TRBV12-4 to TRBJ2-7, with D perhaps TRBD1 (6 bases). This CDR3 comprises 14 residues. Deletions cut 5 bases from V and 3 bases from J, with 14 bases between. In nucleotides, the CDR3 is TGTGCCAGCAGTCTCGGGACATCCTACTACGAGCAGTACGTC. Encoded protein: CASSLGTSYYEQYV.

The chain employs TRBV20-1 and TRBJ1-2, with D possibly TRBD1 on 6 matching bases. The V and J ends lost 6 bases and 2 bases respectively, with 25 bases between them. Germline V gives CDR1 DFQATT, CDR2 SNEGSKA (reference sequence). This CDR3 region has 17 residues. CDR3 nucleotides: TGCAGTGCAAAGATCACCCGGGACAAACTTTCGAACTATGGCTACACCTTC. It encodes CSAKITRDKLSNYGYTF.

This chain links TRBV6-5 with TRBJ1-4, with D possibly matching TRBD1 (6 bases). The CDR3 has 16 residues. The germline V gene encodes CDR1 MNHEY and CDR2 SVGAGI. Between the trimmed V and J ends, which lost 0 bases and 8 bases, there was a span of 16 bases. The CDR3 reads CASSYSIRGTGEKLFF. The DNA for the CDR3 is TGTGCCAGCAGTTACTCGATTAGGGGGACTGGGGAAAAACTGTTTTTT.

This clonotype has only a few counts. The chain joins TRBV20-1 to TRBJ1-2; no firm D call. Trimming shortened V by 6 bases and J by 4 bases, and 12 bases separated the two germline ends. CDR3 size: 12 residues. Germline CDR1 DFQATT, CDR2 SNEGSKA (reference sequence). This CDR3 reads CSAIFLGYGYTF. CDR3 DNA sequence: TGCAGTGCCATCTTCCTGGGCTATGGCTACACCTTC.

This clonotype was seen at least ten times. This rearrangement joins TRBV6-5 to TRBJ2-7; 7 bases are a match to TRBD2. The CDR3 totals 16 residues. The V gene end was trimmed by 2 bases and the J gene end by 2 bases; junction bases not matched to a gene: 9. Germline lookup yields CDR1 MNHEY and CDR2 SVGAGI. CDR3 sequence (DNA): TGTGCCAGCAGTTACGACCGGGGCGGGGGTACCTACGAGCAGTACTTC. Amino acids: CASSYDRGGGTYEQYF.

The chain links TRBV9 to TRBJ2-3, with 10 bases fitting TRBD2. The CDR3 loop spans 17 amino acids. Germline CDR1 SGDLS, CDR2 YYNGEE. The V gene end was trimmed by 0 bases and the J gene end by 4 bases; junction bases not matched to a gene: 8. Here the CDR3 reads CASSVVASGGASDTQYF. For the CDR3, the DNA is TGTGCCAGCAGCGTAGTGGCCAGCGGGGGGGCATCAGATACGCAGTATTTT. Together with reference TRBV9 and TRBJ2-3, the CDR3 gives the full variable domain: DSGVTQTPKHLITATGQRVTLRCSPRSGDLSVYWYQQSLDQGLQFLIQYYNGEERAKGNILERFSAQQFPDLHSELNLSSLELGDSALYFCASSVVASGGASDTQYFGPGTRLTVL.

The chain uses TRBV28 and TRBJ2-7, with D possibly TRBD2 on 6 matching bases. Germline lookup yields CDR1 MDHEN and CDR2 SYDVKM. The V and J ends lost 5 bases and 1 base respectively, with 9 bases between them. The CDR3 is 13 amino acids. CDR3 loop: CASSPGTSYEQYV. The CDR3 DNA is TGTGCCAGCAGTCCCGGGACTTCCTACGAGCAGTACGTC.

The V gene is TRBV11-2, the J gene TRBJ2-1; the D gene is possibly TRBD2 (5 bases). Between the trimmed V and J ends, which lost 5 bases and 5 bases, there was a span of 19 bases. CDR3 size: 16 residues. Germline CDR1 SGHAT, CDR2 FQNNGV. CDR3 DNA sequence: TGTGCCAGCAGCCATCCCCGGGGAATTCTAAACAATGAGCAGTTCTTC. Amino acids: CASSHPRGILNNEQFF.

Points on this clonotype: A much more abundant neighbour one base away suggests this may be a read error. The DNA for the CDR3 is TGTGCCAGCAGCTCGTACAGGGCCTACGAGCAGTACTTC. Translated: CASSSYRAYEQYF. This chain connects TRBV7-9 to TRBJ2-7; D possibly corresponds to TRBD1 (6 bases). Germline V CDR1 and CDR2: SEHNR, FQNEAQ (reference sequence). V was cut by 4 bases and J by 2 bases, with 9 bases left in between. The CDR3 consists of 13 residues.

This clonotype was observed many times. V usage is TRBV29-1 and J usage is TRBJ2-7; D unclear. Germline CDR1 is SQVTM and CDR2 is ANQGSEA. Trimming stripped 4 bases from V and 2 bases from J, with 12 bases between. This CDR3 spans 13 amino acids. The CDR3 loop is CSVVVQDAYEQYF. As DNA, the CDR3 is TGCAGCGTTGTTGTGCAGGACGCCTACGAGCAGTACTTC.

The chain carries TRBV20-1 and TRBJ2-3; D uncertain. The ends were cut back, 0 bases at V and 0 bases at J, with 4 bases in the middle. Germline CDR1 reads DFQATT; CDR2 reads SNEGSKA (reference sequence). The CDR3 sequence is 13 residues long. CDR3 nucleotides: TGCAGTGCTAGAGAGCAAAGCACAGATACGCAGTATTTT. Translating gives CSAREQSTDTQYF.

This clonotype was picked up a small number of times. The rearrangement joins TRBV5-1 to TRBJ2-7, with unresolved D. The germline V gene encodes CDR1 SGHRS and CDR2 YFSETQ. V lost 2 bases to trimming and J lost 0 bases, with 9 bases between them. The CDR3 consists of 14 residues. CDR3 coding DNA: TGCGCCAGCAGCTTTGAGCCCCCCTCCTACGAGCAGTACTTC. Its translation is CASSFEPPSYEQYF.